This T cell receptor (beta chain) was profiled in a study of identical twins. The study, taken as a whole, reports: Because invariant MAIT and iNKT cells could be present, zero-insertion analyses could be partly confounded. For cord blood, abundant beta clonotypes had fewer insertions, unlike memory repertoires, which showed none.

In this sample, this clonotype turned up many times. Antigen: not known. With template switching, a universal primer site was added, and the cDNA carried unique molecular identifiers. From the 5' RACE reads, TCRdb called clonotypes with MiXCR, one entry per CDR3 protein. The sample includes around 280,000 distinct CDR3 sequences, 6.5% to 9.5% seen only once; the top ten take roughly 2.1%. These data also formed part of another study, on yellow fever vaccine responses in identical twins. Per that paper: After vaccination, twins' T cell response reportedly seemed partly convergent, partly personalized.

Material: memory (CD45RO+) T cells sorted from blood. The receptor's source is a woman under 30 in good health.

This chain's CDR3 is CASSPGTENYGYTF. The CDR3, as DNA: TGTGCCAGCAGTCCCGGGACAGAGAACTATGGCTACACCTTC. This chain links TRBV4-2 with TRBJ1-2; TRBD1 matches at 7 bases. The CDR3 extends over 14 amino acids. CDR1 and CDR2 (germline): LGHNA, YNFKEQ. Trimming cost V 6 bases and J 2 bases; bases outside gene matches: 6.